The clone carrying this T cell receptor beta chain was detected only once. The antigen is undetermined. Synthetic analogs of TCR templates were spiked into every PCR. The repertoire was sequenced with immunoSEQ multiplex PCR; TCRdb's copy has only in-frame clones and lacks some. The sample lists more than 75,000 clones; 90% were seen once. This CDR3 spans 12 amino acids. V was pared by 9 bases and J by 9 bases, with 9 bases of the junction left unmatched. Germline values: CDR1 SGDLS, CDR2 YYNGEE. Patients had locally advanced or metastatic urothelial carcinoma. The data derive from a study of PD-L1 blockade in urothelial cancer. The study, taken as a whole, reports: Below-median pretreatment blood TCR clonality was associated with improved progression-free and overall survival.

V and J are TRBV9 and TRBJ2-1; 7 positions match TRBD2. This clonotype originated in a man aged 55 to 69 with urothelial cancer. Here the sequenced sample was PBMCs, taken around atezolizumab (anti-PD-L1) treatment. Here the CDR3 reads CAIHGGEVEQFF. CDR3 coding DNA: TGTGCCATACATGGGGGGGAAGTTGAGCAGTTCTTC.